This T cell receptor beta chain was sequenced during a study of control samples from healthy donors and cancer patients. Only in-frame clones appear in the TCRdb table, and some are missing; sequencing was by immunoSEQ multiplex PCR. This table has around 140,000 clones, over 85% appearing once. The CDR3 loop spans 14 amino acids. V lost 4 bases and J 1 base, leaving 11 bases between the germline ends. Germline CDR1 and CDR2: SGHRS and YFSETQ. The chain uses TRBV5-1 and TRBJ1-2, with D tentatively TRBD1 (6 bases). This TCR was recovered from a man aged 45 to 65 with head and neck cancer. The material sequenced was PBMCs. This CDR3 reads CASSQQGDNYGYTF. Here the CDR3 DNA reads TGCGCCAGCAGCCAACAGGGAGATAACTATGGCTACACCTTC.